This T cell receptor beta chain originates from a study of blood T cell repertoires in COVID-19. Whole-study context: In each case, the material was cDNA or gDNA derived from T cells, B-cell-depleted T cells, or PBMCs.

Some clones are missing from TCRdb's copy, which holds only in-frame ones; the method was immunoSEQ multiplex PCR. The table shows tens of thousands of clones, with roughly 82% occurring only once. CDR1 and CDR2 (germline): MNHEY, SVGAGI. The CDR3 runs to 12 residues. After removal of 9 bases from V and 2 bases from J, the junction contained 4 bases not matched to a gene. Specimen: peripheral blood. The chain joins TRBV6-5 to TRBJ2-7; 7 bases are a match to TRBD1. This sequence was found in an elderly man with active COVID-19. CDR3 DNA sequence: TGTGCCAGTCGACAGGGTCCCTACGAGCAGTACTTC. This gives the protein CASRQGPYEQYF.